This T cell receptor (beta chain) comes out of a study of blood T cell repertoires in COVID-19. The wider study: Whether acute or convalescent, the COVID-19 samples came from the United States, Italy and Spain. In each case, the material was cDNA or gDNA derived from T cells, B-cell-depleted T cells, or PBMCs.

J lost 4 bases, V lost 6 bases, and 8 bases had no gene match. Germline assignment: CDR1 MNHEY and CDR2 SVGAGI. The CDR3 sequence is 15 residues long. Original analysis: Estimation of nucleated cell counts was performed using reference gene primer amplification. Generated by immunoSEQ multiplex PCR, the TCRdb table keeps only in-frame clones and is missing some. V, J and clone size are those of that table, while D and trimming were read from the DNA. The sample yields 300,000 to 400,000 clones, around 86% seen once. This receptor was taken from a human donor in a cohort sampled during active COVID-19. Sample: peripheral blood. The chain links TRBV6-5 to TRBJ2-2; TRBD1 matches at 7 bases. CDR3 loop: CASSQRTGRTGELFF. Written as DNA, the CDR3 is TGTGCCAGCAGCCAGAGGACAGGACGCACCGGGGAGCTGTTTTTT.